These 9 T cell receptor beta chains share one sample of origin, sequenced in a study of T cell changes during pregnancy in multiple sclerosis. Assay: immunoSEQ multiplex PCR; the TCRdb copy retains only in-frame clones and omits some. The table lists about 42,000 clones, about 91% of them singletons. The input for sequencing was CD4+ T cells from peripheral blood mononuclear cells, taken in the second trimester of pregnancy. Source of these receptors: a female donor in good health, enrolled as a control in a pregnancy study.

This clone was counted a few times. The CDR3 protein is CAGSQSRSAAYTDTQYF. DNA of the CDR3: TGTGCCGGGTCTCAATCGCGGTCAGCGGCGTACACAGATACGCAGTATTTT. The chain joins TRBV2 to TRBJ2-3; tentative D call: TRBD2 (5 bases). CDR3 length: 17 residues. V lost 11 bases to trimming and J lost 2 bases, with 26 bases between them. CDR1 and CDR2 (germline): SNHLY, FYNNEI.

This sequence joins TRBV2 and TRBJ2-3; no reliable D call. Germline V gene sequence: CDR1 SNHLY, CDR2 FYNNEI. This CDR3 is built from 13 residues. Trimming removed 7 bases at V and 2 bases at J, with 10 bases between. This chain's CDR3 is CASTLYLTDTQYF. The CDR3 nucleotides read TGTGCCAGCACCTTATATCTCACAGATACGCAGTATTTT.

The chain carries TRBV5-1 and TRBJ1-2; 8 bases line up with TRBD1. CDR1 is SGHRS and CDR2 is YFSETQ in the germline V gene. This CDR3 region has 14 residues. V lost 0 bases and J lost 8; bases outside the gene matches: 6. CDR3 sequence: CASSLGSGGMGYTF. The CDR3 DNA sequence: TGCGCCAGCAGCTTGGGTTCAGGGGGCATGGGCTACACCTTC.

J is TRBJ1-6 and V is TRBV19; D is perhaps TRBD1 (5 bases). Between the trimmed V and J ends, which lost 6 bases and 6 bases, there was a span of 9 bases. Germline CDR1 and CDR2: LNHDA and SQIVND (reference sequence). The length of the CDR3 is 13 residues. The CDR3 region is CASRDQGNSPLHF. CDR3 bases: TGTGCCAGTAGGGACCAGGGTAATTCACCCCTCCACTTT.

The chain has TRBV29-1 and TRBJ1-2; possibly TRBD1 for D (5 bases). The germline gives CDR1 SQVTM, CDR2 ANQGSEA. There are 12 residues in the CDR3. Trimming took off 4 bases at V and 2 bases at J, with 8 bases between the two ends. The CDR3 protein is CSVVPGNYGYTF. CDR3 DNA sequence: TGCAGCGTTGTCCCAGGGAACTATGGCTACACCTTC.

V gene TRBV18 combines with J gene TRBJ1-2; D unresolved. The CDR3 covers 15 residues. Between the trimmed V and J ends, which lost 1 base and 3 bases, there was a span of 12 bases. Germline assignment: CDR1 KGHSH and CDR2 LQKENI. CDR3 region: CASSPRSDGDYGYTF. The CDR3, as DNA: TGTGCCAGCTCACCACGGAGCGACGGGGACTATGGCTACACCTTC.

This chain links TRBV19 with TRBJ1-1; 7 bases align to TRBD1. Trimming cost V 6 bases and J 1 base; bases outside gene matches: 5. Germline CDR1 is LNHDA and CDR2 is SQIVND (reference sequence). This CDR3 is 14 amino acids long. The CDR3 sequence: CASSLDRKNTEAFF. The CDR3 DNA is TGTGCCAGTAGCCTGGACAGGAAGAACACTGAAGCTTTCTTT.

In nucleotides, the CDR3 is TGTGCCAGCAGCATAACAGGGGGCGGACAGCCCCAGCATTTT. Residues: CASSITGGGQPQHF. The chain combines TRBV9 with TRBJ1-5; TRBD1 agrees at 9 bases. V lost 4 bases to trimming and J lost 7 bases; unmatched junction nucleotides: 6. This CDR3 is built from 14 residues. Germline lookup yields CDR1 SGDLS and CDR2 YYNGEE.

This chain uses TRBV28 with TRBJ1-1; D is possibly TRBD1 (6 bases). CDR3 size: 15 residues. Deletions cut 4 bases from V and 5 bases from J, with 17 bases between. CDR1 and CDR2 from the germline V gene are MDHEN and SYDVKM. CDR3 residues: CASSSLDRPGTEAFF. The CDR3 nucleotides read TGTGCCAGCAGTTCCTTAGACAGGCCGGGAACTGAAGCTTTCTTT.